This T cell receptor beta chain was identified during a study of spatial heterogeneity in lung cancer. CDR1 and CDR2 (germline): SGDLS, YYNGEE. The CDR3 has 13 residues. Trimming at V came to 4 bases and at J to 8 bases, leaving 7 bases not matched to a gene. Time point defined: sample taken at primary tumor resection. The study tagged each TCR cDNA molecule with a unique molecular identifier. A single record per CDR3 protein comes from TCRdb applying MiXCR to the 5' RACE reads. Here the sample spans 5,200 or so distinct CDR3 sequences, 7.8% being singletons. Overall study findings and caveats: The authors estimated that approximately 6.3% of tumor T cells were covered for alpha chains and about 12% for beta chains. Tracking of tumor mutation counts was seen in expanded intratumoral alpha and beta TCR counts.

This clonotype was counted ten times or more. What it recognizes is unknown. The material was lung tumor tissue, obtained at surgery. This sequence originates from a female donor with early-stage non-small cell lung cancer. The rearrangement joins TRBV9 to TRBJ1-2; 8 nucleotides agree with TRBD1. CDR3 coding DNA: TGTGCCAGCAGCAAGGAAGGGACAGGCGGCTACACCTTC. Encoded protein: CASSKEGTGGYTF.